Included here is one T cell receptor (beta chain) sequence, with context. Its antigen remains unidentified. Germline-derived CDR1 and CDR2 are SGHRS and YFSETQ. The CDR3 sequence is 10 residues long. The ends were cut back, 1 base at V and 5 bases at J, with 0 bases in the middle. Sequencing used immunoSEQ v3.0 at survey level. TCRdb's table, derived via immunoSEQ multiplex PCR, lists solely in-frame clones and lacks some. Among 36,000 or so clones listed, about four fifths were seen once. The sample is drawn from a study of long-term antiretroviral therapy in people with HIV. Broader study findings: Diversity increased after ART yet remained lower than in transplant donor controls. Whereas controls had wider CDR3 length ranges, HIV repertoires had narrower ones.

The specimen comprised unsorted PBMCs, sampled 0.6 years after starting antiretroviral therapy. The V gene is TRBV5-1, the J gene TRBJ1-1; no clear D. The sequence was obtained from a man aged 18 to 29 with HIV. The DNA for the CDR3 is TGCGCCAGCAGCTTGACTGAAGCTTTCTTT. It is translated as CASSLTEAFF.